Listed below are T cell receptor beta chains from one sample, sequenced in a study of T cell repertoires in cytomegalovirus infection. MiXCR, applied by TCRdb to the reads, yields one record per CDR3 protein. In the table there are 69,000 or so distinct CDR3 sequences, around 28% of which are singletons. Their target antigens are unknown. The source material was CD8+ T cells from cultured PBMCs, sampled from culture after CMV antigen stimulation. The receptors stem from a human donor in good health (CMV status not recorded). Some clones in this sample may be carry-over from other donors' samples. The CDR3 runs from the conserved cysteine through the conserved F or W. The D gene is left open where the match is weak. The size field is filled for only some rows; it gives once, few, many or a size class.

TRBJ1-6	TRBD1	.	TRBV27	CASSTGTGSDSPLHF	TGTGCCAGCAGTACCGGGACAGGTTCTGACTCACCCCTCCACTTT
TRBJ2-7	.	.	TRBV10-3	CAIREADSGSVYEQYF	TGTGCCATCAGAGAAGCCGACAGTGGATCTGTCTACGAGCAGTACTTC
TRBJ2-1	.	few	TRBV2	CASSSRGSSYNEQFF	TGTGCCAGCAGCTCCCGGGGGAGCTCCTACAATGAGCAGTTCTTC
TRBJ2-1	.	.	TRBV20-1	CSAPGVDLNNEQFF	TGCAGTGCCCCGGGGGTCGACCTCAACAATGAGCAGTTCTTC
TRBJ2-2	.	.	TRBV7-6	CASSPRPGELLF	TGTGCCAGCAGCCCTAGACCCGGGGAGCTGTTGTTT
TRBJ1-2	.	.	TRBV13	CASSSTNEQNLYTF	TGTGCCAGCAGCTCCACCAATGAGCAGAATCTCTACACCTTC
TRBJ2-7	TRBD1	.	TRBV24-1	CATSDPGTGGAEQYF	TGTGCCACCAGTGACCCCGGGACAGGGGGCGCCGAGCAGTACTTC
TRBJ1-1	.	.	TRBV15	CATSRGSDGYTEAFF	TGTGCCACCAGCAGAGGAAGTGACGGGTACACTGAAGCTTTCTTT
TRBJ2-1	TRBD2	.	TRBV18	CASSPPLAPYNEQFF	TGTGCCAGCTCACCACCACTAGCGCCATACAATGAGCAGTTCTTC
TRBJ2-1	.	many	TRBV7-8	CASSLEGFLVEQFF	TGTGCCAGCAGCTTAGAAGGGTTCTTGGTGGAGCAGTTCTTC
TRBJ2-7	TRBD2	.	TRBV10-3	CAISEGAAGGPSSYEQYF	TGTGCCATCAGTGAGGGGGCAGCGGGAGGACCCAGCTCCTACGAGCAGTACTTC
TRBJ2-1	.	many	TRBV7-2	CASSPSLHEQFF	TGTGCCAGCAGCCCCTCCCTCCATGAGCAGTTCTTC
TRBJ2-1	.	.	TRBV7-8	CASSLGLRISYNEQFF	TGTGCCAGCAGCTTGGGGTTAAGGATCTCCTACAATGAGCAGTTCTTC
TRBJ2-1	.	few	TRBV6-2/TRBV6-3	CASSGPDSHDIPNYNEQFF	TGTGCCAGCAGTGGCCCGGACAGTCATGATATTCCAAACTACAATGAGCAGTTCTTC
TRBJ2-7	.	few	TRBV10-3	CAISESNRGSYEQYF	TGTGCCATCAGTGAGTCGAATCGCGGCTCCTACGAGCAGTACTTC
TRBJ2-3	.	.	TRBV20-1	CSARDRERASIDTQYF	TGCAGTGCTAGAGACCGGGAGCGGGCCAGCATAGATACGCAGTATTTT
TRBJ2-7	.	many	TRBV12-3/TRBV12-4	CASSLYRTYEQYF	TGTGCCAGCAGTTTGTACAGAACCTACGAGCAGTACTTC
TRBJ2-3	.	.	TRBV4-3	CASSQSGREDTQYF	TGCGCCAGCAGCCAGAGCGGTAGGGAAGATACGCAGTATTTT
TRBJ1-1	.	.	TRBV27	CASRTYSVVKNTEAFF	TGTGCCAGCAGAACCTACAGTGTAGTCAAAAACACTGAAGCTTTCTTT
TRBJ1-4	.	few	TRBV5-1	CASSLERPNEKLFF	TGCGCCAGCAGCTTAGAAAGACCTAATGAAAAACTGTTTTTT
TRBJ1-1	.	.	TRBV9	CASSARTARDTEAFF	TGTGCCAGCAGCGCCCGGACGGCCAGGGACACTGAAGCTTTCTTT
TRBJ2-7	.	many	TRBV29-1	CSASTGQSKQYF	TGCAGCGCTTCGACGGGCCAAAGTAAGCAGTACTTC
TRBJ2-7	TRBD2	many	TRBV7-8	CASTPGGATSREQYF	TGTGCCAGCACCCCGGGAGGGGCCACGTCGAGGGAGCAGTACTTC
TRBJ2-7	TRBD2	many	TRBV11-2	CASSLEGGRAFTYEQYF	TGTGCCAGCAGCTTAGAGGGCGGGAGGGCATTCACCTACGAGCAGTACTTC
TRBJ1-4	.	.	TRBV7-6	CASSLESGSPATNEKLFF	TGTGCCAGCAGCTTAGAGTCTGGATCACCTGCAACTAATGAAAAACTGTTTTTT
TRBJ2-3	.	.	TRBV7-6	CASRPPGAGSTDTQYF	TGTGCCAGCAGGCCGCCCGGGGCAGGTAGCACAGATACGCAGTATTTT
TRBJ2-4	.	many	TRBV7-2	CASSFRQLAKNIQYF	TGTGCCAGCAGCTTTCGACAGTTAGCCAAAAACATTCAGTACTTC
TRBJ2-1	.	.	TRBV7-9	CASSLGPPHEQFF	TGTGCCAGCAGCCTGGGACCTCCCCATGAGCAGTTCTTC
TRBJ1-2	.	.	TRBV6-6	CASRPGPWGYTF	TGTGCCAGCCGTCCGGGACCTTGGGGCTACACCTTC
TRBJ1-3	TRBD1	many	TRBV7-2	CASSDRDRFSGNTIYF	TGTGCCAGCAGCGACCGGGACAGATTCTCTGGAAACACCATATATTTT
TRBJ1-5	.	.	TRBV27	CASAWGSNQPQHF	TGTGCCTCAGCCTGGGGAAGCAATCAGCCCCAGCATTTT
TRBJ1-4	TRBD1	many	TRBV4-2	CASSQPLDREGEKLFF	TGTGCCAGCAGCCAACCCCTGGACAGGGAGGGTGAAAAACTGTTTTTT